This TCR beta chain was captured by sequencing in a study of T cell responses to AZD1222 COVID-19 vaccine. Points from the study as a whole: Distributed over spike, vaccine-associated CD4 TCRs predominated at 160-218 and 743-854. Possibly, clonal diversity was underestimated; donors were largely white British and included more females. Increases in Spike-specific TCR breadth and depth were seen after two AZD1222 doses. Reports say nearly half of spike-specific TCRs go after unmutated variant regions.

Sequenced by immunoSEQ multiplex PCR; TCRdb stores in-frame clones only, minus some. The data contain 75,000 to 100,000 clones, about nine tenths of them singletons. V was clipped by 1 base and J by 8 bases, with 11 bases between them. CDR3 length equals 14 residues. Germline assignment: CDR1 SGHTA and CDR2 FQGNSA. A word on this clone: Antigen unknown.

The source of this sequence is an adult in good health. The chain couples TRBV7-2 to TRBJ1-4; D unresolved. The input for sequencing was peripheral blood, taken on day 0 of AZD1222 vaccination. CDR3: CASSLDGSHEKLFF. CDR3 bases: TGTGCCAGCAGCTTAGACGGGTCACACGAAAAACTGTTTTTT.